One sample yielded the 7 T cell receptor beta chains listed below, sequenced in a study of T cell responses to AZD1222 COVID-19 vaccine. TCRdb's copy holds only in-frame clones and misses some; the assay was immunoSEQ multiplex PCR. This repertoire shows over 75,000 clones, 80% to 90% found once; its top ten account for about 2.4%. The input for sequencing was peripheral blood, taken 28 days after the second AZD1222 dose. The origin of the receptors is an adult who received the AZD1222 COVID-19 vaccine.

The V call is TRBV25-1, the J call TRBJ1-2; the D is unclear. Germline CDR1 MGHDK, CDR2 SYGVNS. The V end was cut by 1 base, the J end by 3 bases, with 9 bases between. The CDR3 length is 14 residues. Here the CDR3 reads CASSEFGSDYGYTF. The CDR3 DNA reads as TGTGCCAGCAGTGAATTTGGCAGCGACTATGGCTACACCTTC.

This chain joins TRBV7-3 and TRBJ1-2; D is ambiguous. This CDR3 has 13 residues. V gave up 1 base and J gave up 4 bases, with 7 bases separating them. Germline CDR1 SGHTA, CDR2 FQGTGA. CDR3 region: CASSLSSGYGYTF. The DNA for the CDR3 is TGTGCCAGCAGCTTAAGTTCCGGCTATGGCTACACCTTC.

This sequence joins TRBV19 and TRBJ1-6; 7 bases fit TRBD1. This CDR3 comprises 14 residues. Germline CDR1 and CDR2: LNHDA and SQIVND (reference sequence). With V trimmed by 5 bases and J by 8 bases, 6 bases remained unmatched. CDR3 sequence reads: CASSQTGRDSPLHF. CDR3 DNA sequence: TGTGCCAGTAGTCAGACAGGGAGGGATTCACCCCTCCACTTT. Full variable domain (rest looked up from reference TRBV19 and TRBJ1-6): DGGITQSPKYLFRKEGQNVTLSCEQNLNHDAMYWYRQDPGQGLRLIYYSQIVNDFQKGDIAEGYSVSREKKESFPLTVTSAQKNPTAFYLCASSQTGRDSPLHFGNGTRLTVT.

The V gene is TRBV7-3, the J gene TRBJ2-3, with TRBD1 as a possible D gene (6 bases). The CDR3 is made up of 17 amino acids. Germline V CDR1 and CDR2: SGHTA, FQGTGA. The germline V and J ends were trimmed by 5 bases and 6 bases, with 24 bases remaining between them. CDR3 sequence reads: CASSQPRLGASGDTQYF. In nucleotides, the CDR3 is TGTGCCAGCAGCCAGCCTCGTTTGGGGGCCTCGGGGGATACGCAGTATTTT.

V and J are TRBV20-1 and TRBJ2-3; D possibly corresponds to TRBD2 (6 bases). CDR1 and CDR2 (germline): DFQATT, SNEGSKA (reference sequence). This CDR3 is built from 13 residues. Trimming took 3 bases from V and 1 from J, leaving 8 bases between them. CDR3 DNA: TGCAGTGCTAGTTTAGCGGGCACAGATACGCAGTATTTT. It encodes CSASLAGTDTQYF.

The CDR3: CAWSFPGGYGYTF. The CDR3, as DNA: TGTGCCTGGAGTTTTCCAGGGGGGTATGGCTACACCTTC. This chain links TRBV30 with TRBJ1-2, with 7 positions matching TRBD1. CDR1 is GTSNPN and CDR2 is SVGIG in the germline V gene (reference sequence). V lost 2 bases to trimming and J lost 5 bases; unmatched junction nucleotides: 5. The CDR3 contains 13 residues.

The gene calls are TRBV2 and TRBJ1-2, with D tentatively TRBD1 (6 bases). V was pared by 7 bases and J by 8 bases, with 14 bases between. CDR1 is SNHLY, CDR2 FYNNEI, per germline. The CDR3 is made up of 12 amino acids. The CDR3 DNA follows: TGTGCCAGCACTCTACAGGGCGACGGCTACACCTTC. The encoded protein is CASTLQGDGYTF. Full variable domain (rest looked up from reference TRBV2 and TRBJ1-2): EPEVTQTPSHQVTQMGQEVILRCVPISNHLYFYWYRQILGQKVEFLVSFYNNEISEKSEIFDDQFSVERPDGSNFTLKIRSTKLEDSAMYFCASTLQGDGYTFGSGTRLTVV.